The source of this TCR beta chain is a study of cytomegalovirus exposure and HLA in healthy donors. General observations from the study: Rarity held for most TCR sequences, but there were some public TCRs that occurred in many donors.

PCR involved 60 Vbeta and 13 Jbeta primers. Generated by immunoSEQ multiplex PCR, the TCRdb table keeps only in-frame clones and is missing some. The sample comprises under 200,000 clones, around 88% of which are singletons, and roughly 1.7% rests with the top ten. As regards this clone: Its specificity is not known.

The CDR3 length is 15 residues. J lost 7 bases, V lost 4 bases, and 9 bases had no gene match. CDR1 and CDR2 from the germline V gene are SGHTA and FQGNSA. This TCR came from a man aged 40-49 years in good health and CMV-seropositive. The V and J genes are TRBV7-2 and TRBJ2-1; 8 nucleotides match TRBD1. The sample was PBMCs. The chain's CDR3 is CASSSAGTGRNEQFF. Here the CDR3 DNA reads TGTGCCAGCAGCTCCGCCGGGACAGGTCGGAATGAGCAGTTCTTC.